This entry concerns a single T cell receptor (beta chain). Its antigen is unidentified. Germline CDR1 reads ENHRY; CDR2 reads SYGVKD. V dropped 6 bases and J dropped 4 bases, with 15 bases sitting between them. This CDR3 is built from 14 residues. The data stem from a study of T cells in Graves' hyperthyroidism and ophthalmopathy. These patients, aged 18 to 65, had recently diagnosed hyperthyroidism lasting under 2 months. Diagnoses were established using clinical symptoms, serum thyroxine and TRAb, thyroid ultrasound and orbital computed tomography. Study-level results: Among thyroid clonotypes expanded above 0.001, most also appeared in blood.

Amplification yielded TCR beta CDR3 regions, with RNA transcripts as the source. First-round RT-PCR of the TCR CDR3 relied on the HTBI primer set. MiXCR was run by TCRdb on the multiplex PCR reads, yielding one entry per CDR3 protein. This sample has about 200,000 distinct CDR3 sequences; around 20% occur once, and the top ten carry about 45%. The rearrangement links TRBV10-3 to TRBJ1-1, with TRBD1 as a possible D gene (5 bases). The source material was blood. This TCR was sampled from a middle-aged man with Graves' hyperthyroidism. CDR3 nucleotide sequence: TGTGCCATCAGGGGAACGATGAGGGGCACTGAAGCTTTCTTT. Amino acid sequence: CAIRGTMRGTEAFF.